Included here is one T cell receptor beta chain sequence, with context. Its matching antigen is unknown. V lost 5 bases and J lost 2, with 16 bases in between. The CDR3 loop spans 16 amino acids. CDR1 is LNHDA and CDR2 is SQIVND in the germline V gene (reference sequence). Researchers ran the PCR with 60 Vbeta and 13 Jbeta primers. TCRdb's copy holds only in-frame clones and misses some; the assay was immunoSEQ multiplex PCR. The sample has 130,000 to 150,000 clones, roughly two thirds seen once. The data are from a study of cytomegalovirus exposure and HLA in healthy donors. Study-wide background: Genotyping showed around four fifths of 350 to 400 donors falling in the Caucasian-associated ancestry cluster.

Study findings and constraints: Some segments of the V type, notably TRBV6-2 and TRBV6-3, were excluded as indistinguishable. Solely CMV serostatus was available to characterize immune exposure.

The sequenced sample consisted of PBMCs. This TCR came from a human donor in good health. This chain uses TRBV19 with TRBJ1-3, with D uncertain. The chain's CDR3 is CASSLGLTEAGNTIYF. DNA for the CDR3: TGTGCCAGTAGTCTCGGACTGACGGAGGCTGGAAACACCATATATTTT.